Listed below are T cell receptor beta chains from one sample, sequenced in a study of blood T cell repertoires in COVID-19. Data came from immunoSEQ multiplex PCR; TCRdb stores just in-frame clones and leaves some out. The sample has approximately 300,000 clones; 90% are singletons. Material for sequencing was PBMCs or T cells enriched from blood (not recorded which). The receptors originated from a man in his 60s who had recovered from COVID-19. Both conserved end residues are part of each CDR3. The D gene is left open where the match is weak. Rows give clone size only sometimes, using once, few, many, or a class for an expanded clone.

cdr3_aa,cdr3_nt,v_call,clone_size,j_call,d_call
CASSQTGTDTQYF,TGTGCCAGCAGCCAAACAGGCACAGATACGCAGTATTTT,TRBV7-2,.,TRBJ2-3,.
CASSPPDPIHARNTIYF,TGTGCCAGCAGCCCGCCTGATCCCATACACGCACGAAACACCATATATTTT,TRBV3-1/TRBV3-2,.,TRBJ1-3,.
CAIDSISGNTIYF,TGTGCCATCGACAGCATCTCTGGAAACACCATATATTTT,TRBV7-9,once,TRBJ1-3,.
CATSRGDRYNQPQHF,TGTGCCACCAGCAGAGGGGACAGGTACAATCAGCCCCAGCATTTT,TRBV15,.,TRBJ1-5,TRBD1
CASNTGWAEPQHF,TGTGCCAGCAATACAGGGTGGGCGGAGCCCCAGCATTTT,TRBV12-3/TRBV12-4,.,TRBJ1-5,.
CASSESGTAIRFSNQPQHF,TGCGCCAGCAGTGAGTCGGGGACAGCGATACGATTTAGCAATCAGCCCCAGCATTTT,TRBV10-2,few,TRBJ1-5,TRBD1
CAWSVLTGTGNGNTIYF,TGTGCCTGGAGTGTACTTACCGGGACAGGGAACGGAAACACCATATATTTT,TRBV30,.,TRBJ1-3,TRBD1
CASSKGQQETQYF,TGTGCCAGCAGTAAGGGACAGCAAGAGACCCAGTACTTC,TRBV28,.,TRBJ2-5,TRBD1
CASSVVQGNTGELFF,TGTGCCAGCAGCGTAGTACAGGGGAACACCGGGGAGCTGTTTTTT,TRBV9,.,TRBJ2-2,.
CASSTPLPQGLRIGELFF,TGTGCCAGTAGTACGCCACTGCCACAGGGTTTGAGGATCGGGGAGCTGTTTTTT,TRBV19,.,TRBJ2-2,.
CATSDIAAENTGELFF,TGTGCCACCAGTGACATCGCGGCGGAAAACACCGGGGAGCTGTTTTTT,TRBV24-1,.,TRBJ2-2,.
CASSQPSVGQGESTNEKLFF,TGTGCCAGCAGCCAACCCTCTGTGGGACAGGGGGAATCAACTAATGAAAAACTGTTTTTT,TRBV3-1/TRBV3-2,.,TRBJ1-4,TRBD1
CASSPGQGSFETQYF,TGTGCCAGCAGCCCGGGACAGGGGAGTTTCGAGACCCAGTACTTC,TRBV11-2,.,TRBJ2-5,TRBD1
CASSKQGLLTSGSLNEQFF,TGTGCCAGCAGCAAACAGGGGCTACTGACTAGCGGGAGTCTGAATGAGCAGTTCTTC,TRBV11-2,.,TRBJ2-1,TRBD2
CASRRTATSTDTQYF,TGCGCCAGCCGGAGGACAGCAACTAGCACAGATACGCAGTATTTT,TRBV5-1,.,TRBJ2-3,.
CASSQVLSAPGTEAFF,TGTGCCAGCAGCCAAGTGTTATCCGCCCCAGGGACTGAAGCTTTCTTT,TRBV3-1/TRBV3-2,.,TRBJ1-1,.
CASSLDFSYEQYF,TGTGCCAGCAGCTTGGACTTCTCCTACGAGCAGTACTTC,TRBV7-6,once,TRBJ2-7,.
CASTMTARYSRANVLTF,TGTGCCAGCACCATGACAGCGAGATACAGTAGGGCCAACGTCCTGACTTTC,TRBV7-9,few,TRBJ2-6,.
CASSPGQGGYEQYF,TGTGCCAGCAGCCCAGGACAGGGGGGCTACGAGCAGTACTTC,TRBV7-2,.,TRBJ2-7,TRBD1
CASSPDRLAGNNEQFF,TGTGCCAGCTCACCAGACAGGCTAGCAGGAAACAATGAGCAGTTCTTC,TRBV18,once,TRBJ2-1,.
CASRKKQDSYNEQFF,TGTGCCAGCAGAAAAAAACAGGACTCCTACAATGAGCAGTTCTTC,TRBV6-5,.,TRBJ2-1,.
CASRQGLYQPQHF,TGCGCCAGCAGACAGGGCCTGTACCAGCCCCAGCATTTT,TRBV10-2,.,TRBJ1-5,.
CAISKGTARGYTF,TGTGCCATCAGTAAAGGGACAGCTCGAGGCTACACCTTC,TRBV10-3,.,TRBJ1-2,TRBD1
CAISPGLAGVPEQYF,TGTGCCATCAGTCCGGGACTAGCGGGAGTACCCGAGCAGTACTTC,TRBV10-3,.,TRBJ2-7,TRBD2
CASSRFVLAGEGYNEQFF,TGTGCCAGTAGTCGGTTCGTCTTAGCGGGAGAGGGTTACAATGAGCAGTTCTTC,TRBV19,.,TRBJ2-1,TRBD2
CATSSWLNTGELFF,TGTGCCACCAGCAGTTGGCTCAACACCGGGGAGCTGTTTTTT,TRBV15,.,TRBJ2-2,.
CASSLAGQNNEQFF,TGCGCCAGCAGCTTAGCGGGGCAAAACAATGAGCAGTTCTTC,TRBV5-1,.,TRBJ2-1,TRBD2
CASRFGARGSGEQYF,TGTGCCAGCAGATTCGGGGCGCGGGGGAGTGGCGAGCAGTACTTC,TRBV6-5,once,TRBJ2-7,TRBD2
CASSRRGSYNEQFF,TGTGCCAGTAGTAGACGGGGCTCCTACAATGAGCAGTTCTTC,TRBV19,.,TRBJ2-1,.
CASSEVGQGYGYTF,TGTGCCAGCAGTGAAGTAGGACAAGGGTATGGCTACACCTTC,TRBV6-1,.,TRBJ1-2,.
CASTGYTEAFF,TGTGCCAGTACAGGGTACACTGAAGCTTTCTTT,TRBV19,.,TRBJ1-1,.
CASSRSLALQTYNEQFF,TGTGCCAGCTCACGCTCCCTAGCTCTGCAGACCTACAATGAGCAGTTCTTC,TRBV18,.,TRBJ2-1,.
CATSEVTGMVIEKLFF,TGTGCCACCAGTGAGGTAACAGGGATGGTGATTGAAAAACTGTTTTTT,TRBV24-1,.,TRBJ1-4,.
CASSMARAVGNTIYF,TGTGCCAGTAGTATGGCCAGGGCAGTTGGAAACACCATATATTTT,TRBV19,few,TRBJ1-3,.
CASSHTPTGNYGYTF,TGTGCCAGCAGCCATACGCCGACAGGGAACTATGGCTACACCTTC,TRBV3-1/TRBV3-2,.,TRBJ1-2,TRBD1
CASGSGNRVDYGYTF,TGCGCCAGCGGATCCGGAAACAGGGTTGACTATGGCTACACCTTC,TRBV5-1,.,TRBJ1-2,.
CASSLEGAAAPASDTQYF,TGTGCCAGCAGCTTAGAAGGTGCAGCGGCCCCTGCTTCAGATACGCAGTATTTT,TRBV13,once,TRBJ2-3,.
CATSRFSQGNNEQFF,TGTGCCACCAGCAGATTCTCCCAGGGTAACAATGAGCAGTTCTTC,TRBV15,once,TRBJ2-1,.
CASSLTIAGNTIYF,TGTGCCAGCAGCTTAACTATCGCTGGAAACACCATATATTTT,TRBV7-9,.,TRBJ1-3,.
CASSISETEAFF,TGTGCCAGTAGTATTTCGGAGACTGAAGCTTTCTTT,TRBV19,.,TRBJ1-1,.
CASSEQVNIQYF,TGTGCCAGCAGCGAACAGGTGAACATTCAGTACTTC,TRBV6-2/TRBV6-3,.,TRBJ2-4,.
CASSTVGGTEAFF,TGTGCCAGCAGTACCGTGGGGGGCACTGAAGCTTTCTTT,TRBV6-5,few,TRBJ1-1,.
CASSSRVGFSAEAFF,TGTGCCAGCAGTTCAAGAGTTGGGTTTAGCGCTGAAGCTTTCTTT,TRBV6-1,.,TRBJ1-1,.
CASSIGQIAKNIQYF,TGTGCCAGCAGCATTGGACAGATAGCCAAAAACATTCAGTACTTC,TRBV11-2,.,TRBJ2-4,.
CASSLWVAGDRTDTQYF,TGTGCCAGCAGTTTATGGGTAGCGGGGGACCGCACAGATACGCAGTATTTT,TRBV27,.,TRBJ2-3,TRBD2
CASSILKSGGRDNEQFF,TGTGCCAGTAGTATTCTCAAGTCAGGGGGCCGGGACAATGAGCAGTTCTTC,TRBV19,.,TRBJ2-1,TRBD1
CASRERDVVREQYF,TGTGCCAGCAGGGAGCGGGATGTCGTTCGAGAGCAGTACTTC,TRBV6-5,.,TRBJ2-7,TRBD2
CASSYNRGANEKLFF,TGTGCCAGCAGTTACAACAGGGGTGCTAATGAAAAACTGTTTTTT,TRBV6-5,.,TRBJ1-4,TRBD1
CATSEKLAGGADTQYF,TGTGCCACCAGTGAGAAACTAGCGGGAGGTGCAGATACGCAGTATTTT,TRBV24-1,.,TRBJ2-3,TRBD2
CASSLGGAGANEQYF,TGTGCCAGCAGTCTCGGAGGGGCGGGAGCTAACGAGCAGTACTTC,TRBV6-5,.,TRBJ2-7,TRBD2
CASSETHGTRGDEQFF,TGTGCCAGCAGTGAAACCCATGGGACTCGCGGGGATGAGCAGTTCTTC,TRBV2,.,TRBJ2-1,.
CASSQAGVEQYF,TGTGCCAGCAGCCAAGCCGGGGTCGAGCAGTACTTC,TRBV3-1/TRBV3-2,.,TRBJ2-7,.
CASSYWGGGDTQYF,TGTGCCAGCAGTTATTGGGGGGGCGGAGATACGCAGTATTTT,TRBV6-5,.,TRBJ2-3,.
CAISVGGSGHYEQYF,TGTGCCATCAGTGTGGGGGGATCAGGCCACTACGAGCAGTACTTC,TRBV10-3,.,TRBJ2-7,.
CASSQVSGTGLMNTEAFF,TGTGCCAGCAGCCAGGTATCCGGGACAGGCCTTATGAACACTGAAGCTTTCTTT,TRBV4-2,.,TRBJ1-1,TRBD1
CAISSDTNEQFF,TGTGCCATCAGTAGTGACACCAATGAGCAGTTCTTC,TRBV10-3,.,TRBJ2-1,.
CASSIGSTNEKLFF,TGTGCCAGTAGTATCGGGTCAACTAATGAAAAACTGTTTTTT,TRBV19,.,TRBJ1-4,.
CASSVAGSGDTIYF,TGTGCCAGCAGCGTAGCAGGATCGGGGGACACCATATATTTT,TRBV9,.,TRBJ1-3,.
CASSIEGKPESRYELRQYF,TGTGCCAGTAGTATAGAGGGCAAACCTGAATCTCGCTACGAGTTACGGCAGTACTTC,TRBV19,.,TRBJ2-7,.